The sequence of this TCR beta chain was determined in a study of blood T cell repertoires in COVID-19 (dated by TCRdb to about 2020). Context from the whole study: Samples covering the acute and convalescent phases of COVID-19 were provided by collaborators in the United States, Italy and Spain. The material from the prospective study consisted of cDNA or gDNA derived from T cells, B-cell-depleted T cells, or PBMCs. Deeply sampled blood TCRbeta repertoires from subjects exposed to, actively infected with, or recovered from COVID-19 were included in the dataset. The repertoires were released in a freely available public database intended as a resource for research on the immune response to SARS-CoV-2. Samples came from the ongoing ImmuneRACE study (first 160 participants) plus 1,254 subjects from 6 global collaborators. Nearly every sample came with metadata listing a de-identified subject ID, COVID-19 status, age in years and sex. HLA class I and class II types, where available, came from metadata supplied by the sample provider rather than from assay-based typing.

The study at large found these results: Clinical and demographic metadata were provided uncurated, with the amount varying by source and participant.

In its sample, this clone was seen a few times. What this receptor recognizes is not known. No much larger clone is present one base from it, and per-base qualities are unavailable. The CDR3 spans 14 residues, from the cysteine through the phenylalanine. Just CDR3 DNA is preserved here, 42 bases in frame from base 1. In the germline V gene (reference sequence), CDR1 corresponds to MNHEY and CDR2 to SMNVEV. V trim: 4 bases; J trim: 1 base; unmatched bases: 2. Participants in the prospective study were enrolled through a virtual design, were aged roughly 18 to 100 years, and lived in about two dozen United States geographic areas. In the prospective study, cohorts were assigned on the basis of participant-reported clinical history obtained from a screening survey and a study questionnaire. In the prospective study, whole blood, serum and a nasopharyngeal or oropharyngeal swab were collected from each participant by mobile phlebotomists. Participants in the prospective study had the option to provide additional blood draws and questionnaires over a roughly 2-month period. Prospective study blood samples were shipped either frozen or at room temperature before DNA extraction.

TCRbeta CDR3 regions were amplified from genomic DNA by means of the immunoSEQ Assay, a bias-controlled multiplex PCR. Turning to the authors' computational methods: The number of nucleated cells in each sample was estimated by amplification of reference gene primers within the assay. To quantify the absolute abundance of each unique TCRbeta CDR3 rearrangement, sequence reads were collapsed and filtered. Productive Simpson clonality was computed per sample as the square root of Simpson's diversity index over productive rearrangements. The clones in this table, taken by TCRdb from immuneACCESS, are in-frame only. Not every clone is retained; where verified, under half of the shortfall comes from an unresolved V gene, and the cause of the rest is unknown. V, J and clone size derive from that table, while D and trimming were established from the DNA sequence. This sample has 100,000 to 150,000 clones in its table, and around 80% of those were observed once. Of the sample, 2% to 2.5% falls within the top ten clones.

The sequence derives from a man in his forties with acute COVID-19. Sequenced input: PBMCs or T cells enriched from blood (not recorded which). This sequence uses TRBV27 and TRBJ2-7, and 9 junctional nucleotides match TRBD1. The DNA sequence is TGTGCCAGCAGTTCGGGACAGGGTTCCTACGAGCAGTACTTC. The translation is CASSSGQGSYEQYF.